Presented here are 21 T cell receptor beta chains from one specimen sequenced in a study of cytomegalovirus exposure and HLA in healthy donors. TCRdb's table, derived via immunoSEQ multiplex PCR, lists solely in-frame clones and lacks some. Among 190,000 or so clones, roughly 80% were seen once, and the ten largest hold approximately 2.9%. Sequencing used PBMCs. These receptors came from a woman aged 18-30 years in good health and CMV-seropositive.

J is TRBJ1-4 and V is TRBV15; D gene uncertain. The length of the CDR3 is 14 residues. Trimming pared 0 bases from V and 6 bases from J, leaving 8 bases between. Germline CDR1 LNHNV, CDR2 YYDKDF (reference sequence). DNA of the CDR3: TGTGCCACCAGCAGAGATACCGGGGATGAAAAACTGTTTTTT. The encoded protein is CATSRDTGDEKLFF. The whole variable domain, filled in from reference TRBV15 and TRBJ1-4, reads DAMVIQNPRYQVTQFGKPVTLSCSQTLNHNVMYWYQQKSSQAPKLLFHYYDKDFNNEADTPDNFQSRRPNTSFCFLDIRSPGLGDTAMYLCATSRDTGDEKLFFGSGTQLSVL.

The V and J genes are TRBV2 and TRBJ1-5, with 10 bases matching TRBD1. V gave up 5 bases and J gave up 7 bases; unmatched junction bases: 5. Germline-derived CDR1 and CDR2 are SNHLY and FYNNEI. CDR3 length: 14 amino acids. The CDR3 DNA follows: TGTGCCAGCAGTAAGACAGGGGGCGACCAGCCCCAGCATTTT. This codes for CASSKTGGDQPQHF.

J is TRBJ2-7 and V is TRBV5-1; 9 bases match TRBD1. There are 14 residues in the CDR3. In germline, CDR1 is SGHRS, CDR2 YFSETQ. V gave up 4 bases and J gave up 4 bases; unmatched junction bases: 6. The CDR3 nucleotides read TGCGCCAGCAGCGAGGGACAGGGCAGGTACGAGCAGTACTTC. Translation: CASSEGQGRYEQYF. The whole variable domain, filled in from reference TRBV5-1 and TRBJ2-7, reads KAGVTQTPRYLIKTRGQQVTLSCSPISGHRSVSWYQQTPGQGLQFLFEYFSETQRNKGNFPGRFSGRQFSNSRSEMNVSTLELGDSALYLCASSEGQGRYEQYFGPGTRLTVT.

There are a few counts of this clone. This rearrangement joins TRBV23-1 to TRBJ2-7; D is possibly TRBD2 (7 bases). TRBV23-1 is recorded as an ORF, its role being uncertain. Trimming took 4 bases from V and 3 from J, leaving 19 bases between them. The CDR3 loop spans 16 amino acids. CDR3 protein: CASSLQTGGRRYEQYF. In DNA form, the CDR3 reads TGCGCCAGCAGTCTCCAGACCGGGGGGCGCCGCTACGAGCAGTACTTC.

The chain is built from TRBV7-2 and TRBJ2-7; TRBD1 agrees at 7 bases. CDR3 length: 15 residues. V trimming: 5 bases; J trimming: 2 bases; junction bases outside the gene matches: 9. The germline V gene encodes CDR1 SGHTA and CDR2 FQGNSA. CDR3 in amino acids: CASSHPNRGTYEQYF. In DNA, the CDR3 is TGTGCCAGCAGCCACCCCAACAGGGGCACCTACGAGCAGTACTTC.

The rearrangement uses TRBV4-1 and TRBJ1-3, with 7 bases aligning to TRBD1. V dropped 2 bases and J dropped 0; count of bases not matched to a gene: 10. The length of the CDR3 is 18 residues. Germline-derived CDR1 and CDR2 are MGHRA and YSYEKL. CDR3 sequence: CASSQKGGAYSSGNTIYF. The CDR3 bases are TGCGCCAGCAGCCAAAAAGGGGGCGCGTATAGCTCTGGAAACACCATATATTTT.

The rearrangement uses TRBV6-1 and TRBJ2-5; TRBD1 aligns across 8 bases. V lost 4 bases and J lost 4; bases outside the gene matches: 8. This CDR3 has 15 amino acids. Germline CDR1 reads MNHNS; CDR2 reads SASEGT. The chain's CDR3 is CASSGRQGNRETQYF. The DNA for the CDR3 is TGTGCCAGCAGTGGTCGACAGGGGAACCGAGAGACCCAGTACTTC.

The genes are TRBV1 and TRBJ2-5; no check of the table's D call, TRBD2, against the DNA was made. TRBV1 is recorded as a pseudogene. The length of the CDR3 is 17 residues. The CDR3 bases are TGCACCAGCAGCCACCTAGCGGGTTCTGGGATCGGAGAGACCCAGTACTTC. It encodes CTSSHLAGSGIGETQYF.

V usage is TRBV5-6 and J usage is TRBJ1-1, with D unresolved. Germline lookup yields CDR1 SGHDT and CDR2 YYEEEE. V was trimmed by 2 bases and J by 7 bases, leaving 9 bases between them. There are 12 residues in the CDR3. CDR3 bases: TGTGCCAGCAGCTTTACACAGAGTGAAGCTTTCTTT. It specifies CASSFTQSEAFF.

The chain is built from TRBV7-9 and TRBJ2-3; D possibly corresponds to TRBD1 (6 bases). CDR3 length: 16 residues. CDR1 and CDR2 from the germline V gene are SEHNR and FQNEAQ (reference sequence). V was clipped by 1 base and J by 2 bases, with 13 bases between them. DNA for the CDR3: TGTGCCAGCAGCTTAGTTCGACAGGAGGTCACAGATACGCAGTATTTT. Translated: CASSLVRQEVTDTQYF.

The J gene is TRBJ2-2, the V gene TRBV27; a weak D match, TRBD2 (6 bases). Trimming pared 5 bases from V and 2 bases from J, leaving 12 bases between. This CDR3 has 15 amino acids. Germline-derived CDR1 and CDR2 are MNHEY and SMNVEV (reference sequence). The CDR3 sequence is CASSPGVVNTGELFF. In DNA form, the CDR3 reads TGTGCCAGCAGTCCGGGGGTAGTCAACACCGGGGAGCTGTTTTTT.

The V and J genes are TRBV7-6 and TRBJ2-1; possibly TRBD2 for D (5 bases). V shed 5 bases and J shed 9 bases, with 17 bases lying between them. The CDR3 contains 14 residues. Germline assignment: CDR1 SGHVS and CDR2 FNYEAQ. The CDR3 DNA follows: TGTGCCAGCAGCCAATTTGGCCGGGGTTCTGAGCAGTTCTTC. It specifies CASSQFGRGSEQFF.

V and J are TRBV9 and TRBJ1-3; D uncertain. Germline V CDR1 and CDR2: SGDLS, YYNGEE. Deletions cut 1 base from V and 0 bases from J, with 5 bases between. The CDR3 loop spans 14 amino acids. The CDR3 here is CASSVQSSGNTIYF. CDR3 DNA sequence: TGTGCCAGCAGCGTACAGTCCTCTGGAAACACCATATATTTT.

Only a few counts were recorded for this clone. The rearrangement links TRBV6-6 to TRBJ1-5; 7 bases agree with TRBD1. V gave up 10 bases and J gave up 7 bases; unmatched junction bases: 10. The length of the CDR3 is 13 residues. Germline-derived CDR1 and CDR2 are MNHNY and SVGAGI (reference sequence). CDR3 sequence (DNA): TGTGCCACCCGAGAGGGGGCAGGCCAGCCCCAGCATTTT. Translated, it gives CATREGAGQPQHF.

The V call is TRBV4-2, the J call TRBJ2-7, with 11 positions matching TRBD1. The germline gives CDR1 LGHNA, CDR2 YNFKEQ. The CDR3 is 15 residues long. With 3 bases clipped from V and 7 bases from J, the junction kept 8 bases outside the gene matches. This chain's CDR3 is CASSHNRDRGREQYF. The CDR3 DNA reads TGTGCCAGCAGCCACAACCGGGACAGGGGGAGGGAGCAGTACTTC.

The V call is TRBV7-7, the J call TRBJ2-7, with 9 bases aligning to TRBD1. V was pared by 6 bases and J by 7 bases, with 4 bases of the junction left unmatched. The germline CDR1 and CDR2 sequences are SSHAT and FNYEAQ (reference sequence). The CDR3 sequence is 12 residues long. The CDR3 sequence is CASSSGTGEQYF. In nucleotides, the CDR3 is TGTGCCAGCAGTTCCGGGACAGGGGAGCAGTACTTC. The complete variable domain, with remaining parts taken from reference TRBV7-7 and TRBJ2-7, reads GAGVSQSPRYKVTKRGQDVTLRCDPISSHATLYWYQQALGQGPEFLTYFNYEAQPDKSGLPSDRFSAERPEGSISTLTIQRTEQRDSAMYRCASSSGTGEQYFGPGTRLTVT.

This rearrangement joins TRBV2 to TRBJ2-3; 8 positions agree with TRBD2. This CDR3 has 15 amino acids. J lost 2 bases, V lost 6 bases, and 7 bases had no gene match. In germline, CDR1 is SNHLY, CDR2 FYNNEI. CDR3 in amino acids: CASRGLGSPTDTQYF. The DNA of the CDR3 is TGTGCCAGCAGGGGACTAGGAAGCCCCACAGATACGCAGTATTTT.

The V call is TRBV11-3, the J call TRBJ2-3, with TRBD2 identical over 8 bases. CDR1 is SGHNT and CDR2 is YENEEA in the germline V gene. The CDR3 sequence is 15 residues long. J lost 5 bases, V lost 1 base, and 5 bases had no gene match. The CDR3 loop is CASSLVGGGKDTQYF. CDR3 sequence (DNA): TGTGCCAGCAGCTTAGTGGGCGGGGGGAAAGATACGCAGTATTTT. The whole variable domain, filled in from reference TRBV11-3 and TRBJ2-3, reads EAGVVQSPRYKIIEKKQPVAFWCNPISGHNTLYWYLQNLGQGPELLIRYENEEAVDDSQLPKDRFSAERLKGVDSTLKIQPAELGDSAVYLCASSLVGGGKDTQYFGPGTRLTVL.

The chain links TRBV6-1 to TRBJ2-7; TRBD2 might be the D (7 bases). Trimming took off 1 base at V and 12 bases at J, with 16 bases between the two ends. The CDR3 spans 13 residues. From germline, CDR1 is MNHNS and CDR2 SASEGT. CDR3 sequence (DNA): TGTGCCAGCAGTGAAGGCGGGGGCCTTCGCTGGTACTTC. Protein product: CASSEGGGLRWYF.

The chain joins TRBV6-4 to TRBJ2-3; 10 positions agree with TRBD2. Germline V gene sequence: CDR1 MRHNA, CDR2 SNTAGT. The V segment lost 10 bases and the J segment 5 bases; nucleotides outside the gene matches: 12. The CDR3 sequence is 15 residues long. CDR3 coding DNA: TGTGCCACCACACCTGTAGCGGGGGGCCTAGATACGCAGTATTTT. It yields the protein CATTPVAGGLDTQYF.

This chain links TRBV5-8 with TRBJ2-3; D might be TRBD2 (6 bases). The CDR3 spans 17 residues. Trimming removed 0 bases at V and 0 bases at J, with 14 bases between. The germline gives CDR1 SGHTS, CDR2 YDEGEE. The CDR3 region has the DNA TGTGCCAGCAGCTTGGCATTCGGGACTGCTAGCACAGATACGCAGTATTTT. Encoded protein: CASSLAFGTASTDTQYF.